Listed here are 25 T cell receptor beta chains from one sample, sequenced in a study of OX40 agonist ivuxolimab in advanced cancers. Sequencing was performed with immunoSEQ multiplex PCR; in TCRdb, only in-frame clones are kept and a portion is missing. The sample includes some 64,000 clones, 87% seen only once; the top ten take approximately 0.33%. The specimen comprised CD4+ or CD8+ T cells sorted from blood, sampled in a trial of the OX40 agonist ivuxolimab. These TCRs come from an adult with an advanced solid tumor such as melanoma, head and neck, liver or kidney cancer.

Here the CDR3 reads CASRKRGGSNTEAFF. The CDR3 DNA sequence: TGTGCCAGCAGGAAAAGGGGAGGATCGAACACTGAAGCTTTCTTT. The chain recombines TRBV7-2 with TRBJ1-1, with D possibly being TRBD1 (5 bases). Germline-derived CDR1 and CDR2 are SGHTA and FQGNSA. The CDR3 is 15 amino acids. Between the trimmed V and J ends, which lost 6 bases and 1 base, there was a span of 15 bases. Together with reference TRBV7-2 and TRBJ1-1, the CDR3 gives the full variable domain: GAGVSQSPSNKVTEKGKDVELRCDPISGHTALYWYRQSLGQGLEFLIYFQGNSAPDKSGLPSDRFSAERTGGSVSTLTIQRTQQEDSAVYLCASRKRGGSNTEAFFGQGTRLTVV.

The gene calls are TRBV9 and TRBJ2-3; the match to TRBD1 covers 8 bases. Per the germline V gene, CDR1 is SGDLS and CDR2 is YYNGEE. The CDR3 length is 21 residues. The V segment lost 0 bases and the J segment 0 bases; nucleotides outside the gene matches: 18. The DNA of the CDR3 is TGTGCCAGCAGCGTAGCAGGGGCAGGGGGCGGAAATCCTACTAGCACAGATACGCAGTATTTT. This sequence encodes CASSVAGAGGGNPTSTDTQYF.

The chain uses TRBV6-5 and TRBJ1-2; 9 bases map to TRBD1. This CDR3 has 14 amino acids. V lost 7 bases to trimming and J lost 0 bases; unmatched junction nucleotides: 3. CDR1 is MNHEY and CDR2 is SVGAGI in the germline V gene. The CDR3 spells CASNTGGPNYGYTF. The CDR3 coding sequence is TGTGCCAGCAATACAGGGGGCCCTAACTATGGCTACACCTTC.

The CDR3 here is CASSTGTGGGSPLHF. The CDR3 DNA is TGTGCCAGTAGTACCGGGACAGGGGGAGGTTCACCCCTCCACTTT. The chain employs TRBV19 and TRBJ1-6; TRBD1 matches at 11 bases. Germline lookup yields CDR1 LNHDA and CDR2 SQIVND (reference sequence). This CDR3 region has 15 residues. V was clipped by 4 bases and J by 9 bases; unmatched bases: 5.

The chain couples TRBV18 to TRBJ2-3, with D possibly matching TRBD2 (6 bases). The CDR3 covers 16 residues. Trimming left V 2 bases short and J 8 bases short, with 20 bases between. The germline gives CDR1 KGHSH, CDR2 LQKENI. The CDR3 protein is CASSPLTSGERVTQYF. The DNA of the CDR3 is TGTGCCAGCTCACCATTAACGAGCGGAGAGCGGGTTACGCAGTATTTT.

The genes are TRBV7-2 and TRBJ1-1; D unclear. The CDR3 runs 13 residues. Trimming took 1 base from V and 1 from J, leaving 4 bases between them. The germline V gene has CDR1 SGHTA and CDR2 FQGNSA. The CDR3 sequence: CASSLVGNTEAFF. The CDR3 DNA is TGTGCCAGCAGCTTAGTAGGGAACACTGAAGCTTTCTTT.

The chain links TRBV14 to TRBJ1-4; D is possibly TRBD1 (6 bases). V was pared by 2 bases and J by 7 bases, with 14 bases between. This CDR3 is 15 amino acids long. Germline lookup yields CDR1 SGHDN and CDR2 FVKESK. CDR3 in DNA: TGTGCCAGCAGCCAAATCTGGGGGGCTGGTGAAAAACTGTTTTTT. Residues: CASSQIWGAGEKLFF.

This chain links TRBV5-1 with TRBJ2-7; 7 bases align to TRBD2. This CDR3 region has 12 residues. V dropped 0 bases and J dropped 7; count of bases not matched to a gene: 1. Germline loops: CDR1 SGHRS, CDR2 YFSETQ. The CDR3 coding sequence is TGCGCCAGCAGCTTGGGAGCGGGGGAGCAGTACTTC. Encoded protein: CASSLGAGEQYF.

This chain links TRBV4-2 with TRBJ2-5, with 12 bases lining up with TRBD2. The CDR3 is 18 amino acids. Germline values: CDR1 LGHNA, CDR2 YNFKEQ. After removal of 4 bases from V and 1 base from J, the junction contained 10 bases not matched to a gene. The CDR3 is CASSPGLAGSYFQETQYF. CDR3 nucleotide sequence: TGTGCCAGCAGCCCGGGACTAGCGGGTAGTTACTTCCAAGAGACCCAGTACTTC.

CDR3 protein: CASSPQLGGTDTQYF. The DNA for the CDR3 is TGTGCCAGCTCACCACAATTAGGGGGAACAGATACGCAGTATTTT. The chain joins TRBV18 to TRBJ2-3; D possibly corresponds to TRBD1 (6 bases). The ends were cut back, 1 base at V and 3 bases at J, with 11 bases in the middle. In germline, CDR1 is KGHSH, CDR2 LQKENI. The CDR3 sequence is 15 residues long.

This clone was seen only once. The chain couples TRBV5-8 to TRBJ2-1; tentative D call: TRBD2 (7 bases). The CDR3 runs 17 residues. The germline V and J ends were trimmed by 0 bases and 3 bases, with 16 bases remaining between them. Germline assignment: CDR1 SGHTS and CDR2 YDEGEE. CDR3 bases: TGTGCCAGCAGCTTGGGGACGGGGGGCCAGCACTACAATGAGCAGTTCTTC. Translating it yields CASSLGTGGQHYNEQFF.

This chain connects TRBV5-1 to TRBJ2-7; no firm D call. Trimming left V 4 bases short and J 3 bases short, with 5 bases between. From germline, CDR1 is SGHRS and CDR2 YFSETQ. The CDR3 sequence is 11 residues long. The CDR3 region has the DNA TGCGCCAGCAGCGATTACTACGAGCAGTACTTC. Translation gives CASSDYYEQYF.

This chain connects TRBV4-1 to TRBJ2-4, with 9 bases lining up with TRBD2. Germline CDR1 and CDR2: MGHRA and YSYEKL. V shed 2 bases, J shed 9 bases, and the junction held 17 bases outside the gene matches. The CDR3 spans 18 residues. The CDR3: CASSQSGVAGAPLGIQYF. As DNA, the CDR3 is TGCGCCAGCAGCCAAAGTGGAGTAGCGGGGGCCCCCCTAGGCATTCAGTACTTC.

CDR3 loop: CASSIVTVQMSTEAFF. In DNA form, the CDR3 reads TGTGCCAGTAGTATAGTTACGGTACAGATGAGCACTGAAGCTTTCTTT. This rearrangement joins TRBV19 to TRBJ1-1, with D uncertain. Between the trimmed V and J ends, which lost 1 base and 4 bases, there was a span of 16 bases. This CDR3 has 16 residues. Germline CDR1 reads LNHDA; CDR2 reads SQIVND (reference sequence). Variable domain in full (rest from reference TRBV19 and TRBJ1-1): DGGITQSPKYLFRKEGQNVTLSCEQNLNHDAMYWYRQDPGQGLRLIYYSQIVNDFQKGDIAEGYSVSREKKESFPLTVTSAQKNPTAFYLCASSIVTVQMSTEAFFGQGTRLTVV.

The table lists this clone with a few counts. The chain joins TRBV7-9 to TRBJ2-7; D is uncertain. Germline CDR1 reads SEHNR; CDR2 reads FQNEAQ (reference sequence). The CDR3 runs to 16 residues. V lost 6 bases to trimming and J lost 0 bases, with 18 bases between them. CDR3 sequence reads: CASSPRVVVPSYEQYF. The CDR3 bases are TGTGCCAGCAGTCCCCGGGTGGTAGTTCCCTCCTACGAGCAGTACTTC. The whole variable domain, filled in from reference TRBV7-9 and TRBJ2-7, reads DTGVSQNPRHKITKRGQNVTFRCDPISEHNRLYWYRQTLGQGPEFLTYFQNEAQLEKSRLLSDRFSAERPKGSFSTLEIQRTEQGDSAMYLCASSPRVVVPSYEQYFGPGTRLTVT.

V usage is TRBV7-9 and J usage is TRBJ2-3; D may be TRBD1 (6 bases). The CDR3 has 15 amino acids. Between the trimmed V and J ends, which lost 3 bases and 8 bases, there was a span of 18 bases. CDR1 and CDR2 from the germline V gene are SEHNR and FQNEAQ (reference sequence). CDR3 loop: CASSLGLGASVTQYF. The CDR3, as DNA: TGTGCCAGCAGCTTGGGGCTGGGGGCGTCTGTTACGCAGTATTTT. Using reference TRBV7-9 and TRBJ2-3 for the parts outside the CDR3, the full variable domain is DTGVSQNPRHKITKRGQNVTFRCDPISEHNRLYWYRQTLGQGPEFLTYFQNEAQLEKSRLLSDRFSAERPKGSFSTLEIQRTEQGDSAMYLCASSLGLGASVTQYFGPGTRLTVL.

The chain uses TRBV6-5 and TRBJ1-2; perhaps TRBD1 as D (5 bases). This CDR3 contains 14 residues. CDR1 is MNHEY, CDR2 SVGAGI, per germline. The V end was cut by 6 bases, the J end by 4 bases, with 15 bases between. For the CDR3, the DNA is TGTGCCAGCAGCCCCTCGGGGGGTGGCTATGGCTACACCTTC. The encoded protein is CASSPSGGGYGYTF.

V usage is TRBV4-3 and J usage is TRBJ1-2; 8 nucleotides match TRBD1. Looked up from germline, CDR1 is LGHNA and CDR2 is YSLEER. This CDR3 contains 15 residues. J gave up 2 bases and V 1 base, and 3 bases lay outside the gene matches. The CDR3 region is CASSQVRTGNYGYTF. In DNA, the CDR3 is TGCGCCAGCAGCCAAGTCCGGACAGGGAACTATGGCTACACCTTC.

This chain uses TRBV19 with TRBJ1-2; D remains ambiguous. Germline V CDR1 and CDR2: LNHDA, SQIVND (reference sequence). Deletions cut 8 bases from V and 2 bases from J, with 6 bases between. The CDR3 has 11 amino acids. The CDR3 coding sequence is TGTGCCAGTCGGGCGAACTATGGCTACACCTTC. This translates into CASRANYGYTF.

This chain uses TRBV25-1 with TRBJ2-1; TRBD2 matches at 9 bases. The CDR3 covers 17 residues. Germline CDR1 is MGHDK and CDR2 is SYGVNS. Losses at the gene ends were 6 bases for V and 2 bases for J; bases not matched to a gene: 11. The CDR3 region has the DNA TGTGCCAGCAGCCCCCTCGGAGCTAGCGGGACCTACAATGAGCAGTTCTTC. Its protein product is CASSPLGASGTYNEQFF.

This sequence joins TRBV25-1 and TRBJ2-1; D is undetermined. V lost 6 bases and J lost 8, with 14 bases in between. The CDR3 covers 13 residues. Germline values: CDR1 MGHDK, CDR2 SYGVNS. The DNA for the CDR3 is TGTGCCAGCAGCTTCGAGGACGGCCATGAGCAGTTCTTC. It specifies CASSFEDGHEQFF. The full variable domain, its missing parts supplied by reference TRBV25-1 and TRBJ2-1, is EADIYQTPRYLVIGTGKKITLECSQTMGHDKMYWYQQDPGMELHLIHYSYGVNSTEKGDLSSESTVSRIRTEHFPLTLESARPSHTSQYLCASSFEDGHEQFFGPGTRLTVL.

CDR3 residues: CASSPRRGGGPQETQYF. The DNA for the CDR3 is TGTGCCAGCAGCCCTAGGAGGGGGGGCGGGCCGCAAGAGACCCAGTACTTC. The chain has TRBV7-8 and TRBJ2-5; possibly TRBD2 for D (7 bases). Germline V gene sequence: CDR1 SGHVS, CDR2 FQNEAQ. The length of the CDR3 is 17 residues. V was cut by 5 bases and J by 2 bases, with 21 bases left in between.

The chain combines TRBV2 with TRBJ2-2, with a possible D match to TRBD1 (5 bases). Per germline, CDR1 SNHLY and CDR2 FYNNEI. This CDR3 is built from 14 residues. The V end was cut by 2 bases, the J end by 9 bases, with 13 bases between. This chain's CDR3 is CASSERTSSWELFF. The CDR3 DNA sequence: TGTGCCAGCAGTGAACGGACATCATCTTGGGAGCTGTTTTTT.

The chain combines TRBV19 with TRBJ1-5; 11 positions agree with TRBD1. Germline CDR1 reads LNHDA; CDR2 reads SQIVND (reference sequence). Losses at the gene ends were 3 bases for V and 6 bases for J; bases not matched to a gene: 4. The CDR3 is 15 residues long. This CDR3 reads CASSIGDRGTQPQHF. CDR3 in DNA: TGTGCCAGTAGTATCGGGGACAGGGGGACTCAGCCCCAGCATTTT.

The chain is built from TRBV15 and TRBJ2-1; 12 bases are shared with TRBD1. J lost 10 bases, V lost 3 bases, and 1 base had no gene match. Germline loops: CDR1 LNHNV, CDR2 YYDKDF (reference sequence). The CDR3 consists of 13 residues. The CDR3 DNA follows: TGTGCCACCAGCAGGGGGACAGGGGGCGAGCAGTTCTTC. It is translated as CATSRGTGGEQFF.